The 23 T cell receptor beta chains given below trace back to one sample, sequenced in a study of T cells in tuberculosis. Time point: new active TB diagnosis, blood taken before or within 7 days of starting treatment. Sequencing was performed with immunoSEQ multiplex PCR; in TCRdb, only in-frame clones are kept and a portion is missing. The sample lists more than 30,000 clones, roughly 94% occurring once. The sample consisted of PBMCs, taken at tuberculosis diagnosis. The receptors were gathered from an adult with tuberculosis.

The chain combines TRBV5-6 with TRBJ1-1; 9 nucleotides agree with TRBD1. This CDR3 is built from 17 residues. CDR1 SGHDT and CDR2 YYEEEE come from the germline V gene. V dropped 0 bases and J dropped 4; count of bases not matched to a gene: 10. The DNA of the CDR3 is TGTGCCAGCAGCTTGGGACAGGGGGGACGCCCTGGCACTGAAGCTTTCTTT. It codes for CASSLGQGGRPGTEAFF.

This clone showed up just once. The rearrangement links TRBV18 to TRBJ1-2, with D tentatively TRBD1 (5 bases). V was trimmed by 3 bases and J by 6 bases, leaving 8 bases between them. Germline CDR1 is KGHSH and CDR2 is LQKENI. CDR3 length: 12 residues. As DNA, the CDR3 is TGTGCCAGCTCACCGGCAGGGAATGGCTACACCTTC. This translates into CASSPAGNGYTF.

The rearrangement uses TRBV29-1 and TRBJ2-1; TRBD2 matches 8 bases. The CDR3 covers 12 residues. Germline assignment: CDR1 SQVTM and CDR2 ANQGSEA. V trimming: 7 bases; J trimming: 4 bases; junction bases outside the gene matches: 3. CDR3 region: CSAGGDYNEQFF. The CDR3 DNA reads TGCAGCGCGGGGGGGGATTACAATGAGCAGTTCTTC.

This chain uses TRBV11-3 with TRBJ2-2, with 8 bases fitting TRBD2. V lost 4 bases to trimming and J lost 1 base; unmatched junction nucleotides: 2. The CDR3 is 15 amino acids. Germline CDR1 and CDR2: SGHNT and YENEEA. The CDR3 is CASSSSGGNTGELFF. The CDR3 coding sequence is TGTGCCAGCAGCTCGAGCGGGGGGAACACCGGGGAGCTGTTTTTT.

This clone was observed once. The chain is built from TRBV2 and TRBJ1-5; 9 nucleotides match TRBD1. Looked up from germline, CDR1 is SNHLY and CDR2 is FYNNEI. The CDR3 contains 14 residues. The J segment lost 5 bases and the V segment lost 3 bases, leaving 2 bases of the junction unmatched. CDR3 nucleotides: TGTGCCAGCAGTGACGGGACAGGGTATCAGCCCCAGCATTTT. This sequence encodes CASSDGTGYQPQHF.

The chain has TRBV2 and TRBJ2-1; D is ambiguous. The V gene lost 10 bases and the J gene lost 4 bases, with 8 bases spanning the gap. The CDR3 is made up of 11 amino acids. Per the germline V gene, CDR1 is SNHLY and CDR2 is FYNNEI. The DNA for the CDR3 is TGTGCCAACCTAGGTTACAATGAGCAGTTCTTC. This codes for CANLGYNEQFF.

The CDR3 region is CASSRDSNYGYTF. CDR3 DNA sequence: TGTGCCAGCAGCAGAGACAGTAATTATGGCTACACCTTC. V gene TRBV14 combines with J gene TRBJ1-2; weak D call: TRBD1 (5 bases). Trimming took 5 bases from V and 5 from J, leaving 12 bases between them. There are 13 residues in the CDR3. Germline CDR1 reads SGHDN; CDR2 reads FVKESK. Full variable domain (remainder filled in from reference TRBV14 and TRBJ1-2): EAGVTQFPSHSVIEKGQTVTLRCDPISGHDNLYWYRRVMGKEIKFLLHFVKESKQDESGMPNNRFLAERTGGTYSTLKVQPAELEDSGVYFCASSRDSNYGYTFGSGTRLTVV.

The chain joins TRBV2 to TRBJ1-5; 8 bases agree with TRBD1. The CDR3 extends over 14 amino acids. Germline CDR1 SNHLY, CDR2 FYNNEI. Trimming at V came to 2 bases and at J to 6 bases, leaving 3 bases not matched to a gene. The CDR3 coding sequence is TGTGCCAGCAGTGAACAGGGGGCAGGTCAGCCCCAGCATTTT. This sequence encodes CASSEQGAGQPQHF.

This clone appeared once. The chain carries TRBV9 and TRBJ2-2; 8 bases align to TRBD1. Losses at the gene ends were 3 bases for V and 4 bases for J; bases not matched to a gene: 2. From germline, CDR1 is SGDLS and CDR2 YYNGEE. The CDR3 runs to 14 residues. CDR3 residues: CASSADRVTGELFF. In DNA form, the CDR3 reads TGTGCCAGCAGCGCGGACAGGGTCACCGGGGAGCTGTTTTTT.

The chain recombines TRBV6-6 with TRBJ1-2; 9 bases agree with TRBD1. Unmatched junction bases numbered 3, after V lost 2 bases and J lost 8 bases. From germline, CDR1 is MNHNY and CDR2 SVGAGI (reference sequence). The CDR3 contains 13 residues. CDR3 sequence (DNA): TGTGCCAGCAGTTACAGGACAGGGGACGGCTACACCTTC. This gives the protein CASSYRTGDGYTF.

This rearrangement joins TRBV9 to TRBJ2-7; 9 nucleotides line up with TRBD1. This CDR3 comprises 15 residues. Unmatched junction bases numbered 6, after V lost 0 bases and J lost 5 bases. The germline gives CDR1 SGDLS, CDR2 YYNGEE. CDR3 DNA sequence: TGTGCCAGCAGCGTAGGAGGGACAGGGCGCCACGAGCAGTACTTC. Translating it yields CASSVGGTGRHEQYF.

The chain links TRBV19 to TRBJ1-4; possibly TRBD1 for D (5 bases). Germline V gives CDR1 LNHDA, CDR2 SQIVND (reference sequence). The CDR3 totals 17 residues. With 7 bases removed from V and 7 bases from J, the gap between germline ends came to 25 bases. The chain's CDR3 is CASTPTVLTGGGEKLFF. In DNA, the CDR3 is TGTGCCAGTACCCCCACAGTGTTAACGGGCGGGGGTGAAAAACTGTTTTTT.

The chain uses TRBV14 and TRBJ1-6; 7 positions agree with TRBD1. The junction had 18 bases not matched to a gene; V was cut back by 1 base and J by 9 bases. CDR3 size: 19 residues. Germline V gives CDR1 SGHDN, CDR2 FVKESK. DNA for the CDR3: TGTGCCAGCAGCCAAGCTGGCGGGACAGAGAGGCGTCTTGGTTCACCCCTCCACTTT. Protein sequence: CASSQAGGTERRLGSPLHF.

The chain joins TRBV4-3 to TRBJ2-6; D might be TRBD2 (6 bases). V was clipped by 0 bases and J by 4 bases, with 7 bases between them. The CDR3 consists of 15 residues. Germline values: CDR1 LGHNA, CDR2 YSLEER. The chain's CDR3 is CASSQDSGGANVLTF. DNA of the CDR3: TGCGCCAGCAGCCAAGATAGCGGCGGGGCCAACGTCCTGACTTTC.

This chain connects TRBV29-1 to TRBJ1-2, with 7 positions matching TRBD1. The CDR3 has 13 amino acids. V was pared by 6 bases and J by 5 bases, with 9 bases of the junction left unmatched. Germline values: CDR1 SQVTM, CDR2 ANQGSEA. CDR3 nucleotides: TGCAGCGTACAAAGACAGGGAGCTTATGGCTACACCTTC. Amino acid sequence: CSVQRQGAYGYTF.

The V call is TRBV7-9, the J call TRBJ1-6; D gene ambiguous. The CDR3 sequence is 16 residues long. Trimming left V 2 bases short and J 0 bases short, with 8 bases between. Per the germline V gene, CDR1 is SEHNR and CDR2 is FQNEAQ (reference sequence). The CDR3: CASSLIRSSYNSPLHF. CDR3 sequence (DNA): TGTGCCAGCAGCTTAATACGGAGCTCCTATAATTCACCCCTCCACTTT.

The V and J genes are TRBV5-1 and TRBJ1-4; tentative D call: TRBD1 (6 bases). Germline CDR1 is SGHRS and CDR2 is YFSETQ. V was trimmed by 0 bases and J by 8 bases, leaving 11 bases between them. This CDR3 region has 14 residues. The CDR3 loop reads CASSLGGGYEKLFF. CDR3 sequence (DNA): TGCGCCAGCAGCTTGGGCGGGGGCTACGAAAAACTGTTTTTT.

DNA for the CDR3: TGCGCCAGCAGCCAAGATCGGGACAGGGGGCGTGTGGGCTATGGCTACACCTTC. This translates into CASSQDRDRGRVGYGYTF. The J gene is TRBJ1-2, the V gene TRBV4-1, with 12 bases identical to TRBD1. Germline assignment: CDR1 MGHRA and CDR2 YSYEKL. This CDR3 has 18 residues. V gave up 0 bases and J gave up 4 bases; unmatched junction bases: 9.

The rearrangement uses TRBV9 and TRBJ2-3, with TRBD2 matching 9 bases. The CDR3 totals 17 residues. J gave up 6 bases and V 5 bases, and 16 bases lay outside the gene matches. Germline CDR1 SGDLS, CDR2 YYNGEE. The CDR3 protein is CASSFERVAGDPDTQYF. In DNA, the CDR3 is TGTGCCAGCAGTTTTGAGAGGGTAGCGGGGGATCCTGATACGCAGTATTTT.

V and J are TRBV6-1 and TRBJ1-2; TRBD1 might be the D (6 bases). Trimming removed 4 bases at V and 7 bases at J, with 16 bases between. CDR1 MNHNS and CDR2 SASEGT come from the germline V gene. This CDR3 is built from 14 residues. DNA of the CDR3: TGTGCCAGCAGTGTTCTCGGCAGGGGTGCTGGCTACACCTTC. Protein product: CASSVLGRGAGYTF.

This clone was seen just once. CDR3 DNA sequence: TGCGCCAGCAGTGAGTCTTCGGGTCAAGATGAGCAGTTCTTC. It translates to CASSESSGQDEQFF. This sequence joins TRBV10-1 and TRBJ2-1; D gene ambiguous. In germline, CDR1 is WNHNN, CDR2 SYGVQD (reference sequence). This CDR3 is built from 14 residues. The V and J ends lost 0 bases and 8 bases respectively, with 11 bases between them.

This chain joins TRBV10-1 and TRBJ1-5; 10 positions match TRBD1. Germline V gene sequence: CDR1 WNHNN, CDR2 SYGVQD (reference sequence). The length of the CDR3 is 13 residues. V shed 7 bases and J 8 bases; nucleotides not matched to a gene: 5. CDR3 bases: TGCGCCAGCACCCCGGGACAGGGGAAGCCCCAGCATTTT. As protein: CASTPGQGKPQHF.

For the CDR3, the DNA is TGTGCCAGCGAGGACTCGACACAGAGTAACACCGGGGAGCTGTTTTTT. Translation: CASEDSTQSNTGELFF. V gene TRBV11-3 combines with J gene TRBJ2-2, with D possibly being TRBD2 (5 bases). The germline V gene encodes CDR1 SGHNT and CDR2 YENEEA. The CDR3 totals 16 residues. The germline V and J ends were trimmed by 8 bases and 2 bases, with 18 bases remaining between them.